A selection of T cell receptor beta chains follows, all from one sample in a study of T cell responses to AZD1222 COVID-19 vaccine. The protocol was immunoSEQ multiplex PCR, while the TCRdb copy is restricted to in-frame clones and leaves out a portion. Found here are 150,000 or so clones, roughly nine tenths of them singletons; the top ten hold approximately 1.2%. Specimen: peripheral blood, collected 28 days after the second AZD1222 dose. These receptor sequences come from an adult who received the AZD1222 COVID-19 vaccine. CDR3s include the opening cysteine and the closing phenylalanine or tryptophan. The D gene is left open where the match is weak. Where a row states a size, it is once, few, many or the class of an expanded clone; other rows omit it.

D: -; V: TRBV18; size: -; J: TRBJ1-5; CDR3: CASSPQRGNQPQHF
D: TRBD1; V: TRBV9; size: -; J: TRBJ1-5; CDR3: CASSGTGGDQPQHF
D: TRBD1; V: TRBV5-6; size: -; J: TRBJ2-7; CDR3: CASSWGTDRDGYEQYF
D: -; V: TRBV5-5; size: -; J: TRBJ2-4; CDR3: CASSLASPGKNIQYF
D: -; V: TRBV5-1; size: -; J: TRBJ1-4; CDR3: CASSVGPGEKLFF
D: TRBD1; V: TRBV2; size: -; J: TRBJ2-5; CDR3: CASTRGMVETQYF
D: -; V: TRBV5-1; size: once; J: TRBJ2-5; CDR3: CASSGNGQPQETQYF
D: -; V: TRBV3-1/TRBV3-2; size: -; J: TRBJ1-4; CDR3: CASSQEERVEKLFF
D: TRBD2; V: TRBV27; size: -; J: TRBJ2-3; CDR3: CASSYSGGVDTQYF
D: -; V: TRBV5-1; size: -; J: TRBJ2-7; CDR3: CASSPDSRHEQYF
D: -; V: TRBV10-3; size: once; J: TRBJ1-2; CDR3: CAISEGAGRALTNYGYTF
D: -; V: TRBV12-5; size: -; J: TRBJ1-6; CDR3: CASGLQGGSPLHF
D: -; V: TRBV6-5; size: few; J: TRBJ2-7; CDR3: CASRPSGTYEQYF
D: TRBD1; V: TRBV5-1; size: -; J: TRBJ1-1; CDR3: CASSLGQGLVGTEAFF